The clone carrying this T cell receptor (beta chain) was seen many times. Researchers amplified the TCR beta CDR3 regions from RNA transcripts. A first-round RT-PCR of the TCR CDR3 used the HTBI primer set. TCRdb used MiXCR to reprocess the multiplex PCR reads, holding one entry per CDR3 protein. This table holds about 590,000 distinct CDR3 sequences, more than 15% found once. This entry comes from a study of T cells in Graves' hyperthyroidism and ophthalmopathy. The CDR3 covers 16 residues. V lost 3 bases, J lost 10 bases, and 8 bases stayed unmatched. The germline gives CDR1 MDHEN, CDR2 SYDVKM. The J gene is TRBJ2-1, the V gene TRBV28, with 14 bases that match TRBD2. Source material: blood. The TCR was taken from a woman in her twenties or thirties with Graves' hyperthyroidism. CDR3 residues: CASSLQGLAGVREQFF. Written as DNA, the CDR3 is TGTGCCAGCAGTTTGCAGGGACTAGCGGGAGTACGGGAGCAGTTCTTC.